This TCR beta chain was captured by sequencing in a study of response to subunit inactivated influenza vaccine. About this clonotype: Sequence at one end of the junction differs from germline and may be a read error.

The CDR3 runs to 11 residues. Germline V gene data show CDR1 as SEHNR and CDR2 as FQNEAQ (reference sequence). TCRdb used MiXCR to reprocess the RT-PCR reads, holding one entry per CDR3 protein. Counted here are a few hundred thousand distinct CDR3 sequences, approximately 21% occurring once; the ten biggest clones make up approximately 10%. V usage is TRBV7-9 and J usage is TRBJ1-1; 8 bases fit TRBD1. The sample consisted of PBMCs from blood, taken about 20 months after vaccination. This TCR came from a man aged 50 to 69 who received an inactivated influenza vaccine. CDR3 sequence (DNA): TGTGCCAGCAGCTCGGGACAGGAAGCTTTATTT. This codes for CASSSGQEALF. The complete variable domain, with remaining parts taken from reference TRBV7-9 and TRBJ1-1, reads DTGVSQNPRHKITKRGQNVTFRCDPISEHNRLYWYRQTLGQGPEFLTYFQNEAQLEKSRLLSDRFSAERPKGSFSTLEIQRTEQGDSAMYLCASSSGQEALFGQGTRLTVV.